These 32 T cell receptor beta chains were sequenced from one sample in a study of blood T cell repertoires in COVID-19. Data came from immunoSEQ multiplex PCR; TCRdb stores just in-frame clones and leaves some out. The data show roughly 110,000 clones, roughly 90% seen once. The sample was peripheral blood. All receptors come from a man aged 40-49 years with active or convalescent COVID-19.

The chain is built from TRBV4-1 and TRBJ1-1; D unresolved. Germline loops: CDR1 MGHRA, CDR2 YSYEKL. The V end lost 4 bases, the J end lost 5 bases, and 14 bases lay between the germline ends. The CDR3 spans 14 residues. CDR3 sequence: CASSPGRVDTEAFF. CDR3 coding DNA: TGCGCCAGCAGCCCCGGTCGGGTGGATACTGAAGCTTTCTTT.

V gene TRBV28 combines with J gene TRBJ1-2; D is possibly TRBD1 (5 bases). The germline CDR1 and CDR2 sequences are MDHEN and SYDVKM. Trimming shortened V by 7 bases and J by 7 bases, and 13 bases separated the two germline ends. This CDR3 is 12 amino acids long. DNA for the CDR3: TGTGCCAGCATTACAGGCGTCGGTGGCTACACCTTC. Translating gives CASITGVGGYTF.

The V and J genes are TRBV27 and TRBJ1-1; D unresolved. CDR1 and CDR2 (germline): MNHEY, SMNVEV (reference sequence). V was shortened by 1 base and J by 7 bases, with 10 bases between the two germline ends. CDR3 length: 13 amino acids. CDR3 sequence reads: CASSLYEGDEAFF. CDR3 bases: TGTGCCAGCAGTTTATACGAGGGAGATGAAGCTTTCTTT.

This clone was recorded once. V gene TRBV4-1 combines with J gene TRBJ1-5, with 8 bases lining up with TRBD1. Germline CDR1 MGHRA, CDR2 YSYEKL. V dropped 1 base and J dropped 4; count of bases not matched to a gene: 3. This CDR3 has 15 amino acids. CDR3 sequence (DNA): TGCGCCAGCAGCCAAGGGCAGGGGGCGAATCAGCCCCAGCATTTT. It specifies CASSQGQGANQPQHF.

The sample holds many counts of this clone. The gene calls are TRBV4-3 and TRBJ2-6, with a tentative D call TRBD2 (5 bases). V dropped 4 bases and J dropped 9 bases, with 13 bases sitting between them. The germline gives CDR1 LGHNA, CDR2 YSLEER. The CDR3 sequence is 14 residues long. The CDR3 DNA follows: TGCGCCAGCAGCCTTCACGAGGGCGGCAACGTCCTGACTTTC. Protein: CASSLHEGGNVLTF.

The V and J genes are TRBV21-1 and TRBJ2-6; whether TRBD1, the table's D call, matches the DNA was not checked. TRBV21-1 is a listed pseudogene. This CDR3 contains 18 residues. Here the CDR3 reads CASSGRTGTISGANVLTF. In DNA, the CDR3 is TGTGCCAGCAGCGGACGGACAGGAACCATCTCTGGGGCCAACGTCCTGACTTTC.

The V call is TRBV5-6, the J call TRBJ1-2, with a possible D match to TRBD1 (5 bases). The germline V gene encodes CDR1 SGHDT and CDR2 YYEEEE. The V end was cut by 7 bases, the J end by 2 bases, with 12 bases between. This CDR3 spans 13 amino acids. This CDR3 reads CASFKGYNYGYTF. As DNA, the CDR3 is TGTGCCAGCTTCAAGGGGTACAACTATGGCTACACCTTC. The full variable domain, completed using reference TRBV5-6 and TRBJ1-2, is DAGVTQSPTHLIKTRGQQVTLRCSPKSGHDTVSWYQQALGQGPQFIFQYYEEEERQRGNFPDRFSGHQFPNYSSELNVNALLLGDSALYLCASFKGYNYGYTFGSGTRLTVV.

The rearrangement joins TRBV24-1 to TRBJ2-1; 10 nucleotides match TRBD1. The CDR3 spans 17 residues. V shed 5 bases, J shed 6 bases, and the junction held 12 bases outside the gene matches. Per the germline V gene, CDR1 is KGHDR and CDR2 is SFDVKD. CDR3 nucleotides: TGTGCCACCAGTGTTGGGACAGGGGAGGATTTTCGCAATGAGCAGTTCTTC. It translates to CATSVGTGEDFRNEQFF.

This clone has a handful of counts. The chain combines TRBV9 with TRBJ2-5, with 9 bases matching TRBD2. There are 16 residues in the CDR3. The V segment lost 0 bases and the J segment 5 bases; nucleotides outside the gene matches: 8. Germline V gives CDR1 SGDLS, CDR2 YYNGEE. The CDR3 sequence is CASSVVGLAGLETQYF. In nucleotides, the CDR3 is TGTGCCAGCAGCGTAGTCGGCCTAGCGGGATTGGAGACCCAGTACTTC.

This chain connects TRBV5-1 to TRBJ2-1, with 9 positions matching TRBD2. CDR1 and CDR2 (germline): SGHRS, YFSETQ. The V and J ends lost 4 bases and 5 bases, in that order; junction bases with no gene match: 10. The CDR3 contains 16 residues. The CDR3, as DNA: TGCGCCAGCAGCCTCCAGGGACTAGCTCGGAACAATGAGCAGTTCTTC. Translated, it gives CASSLQGLARNNEQFF.

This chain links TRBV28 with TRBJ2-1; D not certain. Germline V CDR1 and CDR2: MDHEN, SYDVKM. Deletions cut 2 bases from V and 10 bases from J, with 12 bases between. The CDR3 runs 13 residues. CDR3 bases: TGTGCCAGCAGTTTACGGCGGCAAGTAGAGCAGTTCTTC. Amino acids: CASSLRRQVEQFF.

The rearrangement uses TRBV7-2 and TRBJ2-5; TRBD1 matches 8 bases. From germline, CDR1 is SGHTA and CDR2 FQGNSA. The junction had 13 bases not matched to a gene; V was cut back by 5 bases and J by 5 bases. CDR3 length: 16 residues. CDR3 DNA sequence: TGTGCCAGCAGCCAGGGGGCAGGGGGCGCTTGGGAGACCCAGTACTTC. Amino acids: CASSQGAGGAWETQYF.

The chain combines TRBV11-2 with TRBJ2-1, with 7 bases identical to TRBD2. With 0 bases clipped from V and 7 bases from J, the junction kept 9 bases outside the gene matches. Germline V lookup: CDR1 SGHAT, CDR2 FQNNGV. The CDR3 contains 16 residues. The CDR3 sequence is CASSLDLGGGMNEQFF. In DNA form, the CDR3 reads TGTGCCAGCAGCTTAGATCTCGGGGGAGGGATGAATGAGCAGTTCTTC.

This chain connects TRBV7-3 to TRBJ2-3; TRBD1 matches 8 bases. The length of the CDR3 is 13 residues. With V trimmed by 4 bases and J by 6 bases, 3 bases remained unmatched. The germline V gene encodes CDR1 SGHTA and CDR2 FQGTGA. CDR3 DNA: TGTGCCAGCAGCTCCAGGGGGCTGGATACGCAGTATTTT. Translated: CASSSRGLDTQYF. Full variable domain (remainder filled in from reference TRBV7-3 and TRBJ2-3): GAGVSQTPSNKVTEKGKYVELRCDPISGHTALYWYRQSLGQGPEFLIYFQGTGAADDSGLPNDRFFAVRPEGSVSTLKIQRTERGDSAVYLCASSSRGLDTQYFGPGTRLTVL.

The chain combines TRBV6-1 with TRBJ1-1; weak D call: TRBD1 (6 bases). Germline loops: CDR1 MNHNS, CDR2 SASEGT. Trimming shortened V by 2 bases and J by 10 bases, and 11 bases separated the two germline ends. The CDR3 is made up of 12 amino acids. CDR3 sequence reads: CASSEQGIGAFF. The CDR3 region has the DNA TGTGCCAGCAGTGAACAGGGGATCGGAGCTTTCTTT.

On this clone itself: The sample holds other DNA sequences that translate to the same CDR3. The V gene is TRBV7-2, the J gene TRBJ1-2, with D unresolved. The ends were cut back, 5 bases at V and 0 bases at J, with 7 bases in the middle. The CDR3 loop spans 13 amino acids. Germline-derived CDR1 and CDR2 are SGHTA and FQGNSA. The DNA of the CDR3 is TGTGCCAGCAGCGGGAGGGCTAACTATGGCTACACCTTC. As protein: CASSGRANYGYTF.

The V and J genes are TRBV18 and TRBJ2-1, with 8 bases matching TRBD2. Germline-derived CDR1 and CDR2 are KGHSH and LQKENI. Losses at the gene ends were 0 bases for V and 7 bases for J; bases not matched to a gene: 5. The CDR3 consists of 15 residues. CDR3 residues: CASSPPGLAGNEQFF. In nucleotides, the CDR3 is TGTGCCAGCTCACCACCGGGGCTAGCGGGTAATGAGCAGTTCTTC.

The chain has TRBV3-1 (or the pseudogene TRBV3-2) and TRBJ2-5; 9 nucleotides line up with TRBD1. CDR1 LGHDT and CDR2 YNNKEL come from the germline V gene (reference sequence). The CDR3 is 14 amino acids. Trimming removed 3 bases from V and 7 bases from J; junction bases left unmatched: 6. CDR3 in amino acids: CASSQYRGLGTQYF. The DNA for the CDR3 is TGTGCCAGCAGCCAGTACAGGGGGCTAGGGACCCAGTACTTC.

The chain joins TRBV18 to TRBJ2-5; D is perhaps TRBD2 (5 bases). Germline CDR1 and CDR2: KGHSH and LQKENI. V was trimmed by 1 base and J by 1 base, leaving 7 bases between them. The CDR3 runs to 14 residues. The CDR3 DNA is TGTGCCAGCTCACCACGTGGAGGCCAAGAGACCCAGTACTTC. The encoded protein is CASSPRGGQETQYF.

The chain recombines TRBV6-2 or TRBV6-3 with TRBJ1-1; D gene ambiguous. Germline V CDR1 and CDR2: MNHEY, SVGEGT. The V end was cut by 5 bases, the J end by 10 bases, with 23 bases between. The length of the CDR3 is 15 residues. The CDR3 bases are TGTGCCAGCAGTACCGCCGTACGTAACCGCCTACGAGCTTTCTTT. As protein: CASSTAVRNRLRAFF.

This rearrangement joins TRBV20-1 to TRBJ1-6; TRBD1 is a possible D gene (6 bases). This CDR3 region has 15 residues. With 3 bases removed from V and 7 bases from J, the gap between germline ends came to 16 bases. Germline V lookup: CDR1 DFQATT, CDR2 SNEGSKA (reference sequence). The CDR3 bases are TGCAGTGCTAGTTTGGGGGCCCAACCCAATTCACCCCTCCACTTT. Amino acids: CSASLGAQPNSPLHF.

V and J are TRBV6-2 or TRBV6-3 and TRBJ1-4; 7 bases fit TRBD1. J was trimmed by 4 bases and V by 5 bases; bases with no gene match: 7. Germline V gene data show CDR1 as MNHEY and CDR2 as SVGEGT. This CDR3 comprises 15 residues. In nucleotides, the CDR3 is TGTGCCAGCAGTCTTCCGGGACAGAATAATGAAAAACTGTTTTTT. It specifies CASSLPGQNNEKLFF.

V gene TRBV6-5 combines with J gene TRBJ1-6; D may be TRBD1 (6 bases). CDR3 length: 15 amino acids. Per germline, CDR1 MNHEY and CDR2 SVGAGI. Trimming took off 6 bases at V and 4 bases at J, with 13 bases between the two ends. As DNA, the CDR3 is TGTGCCAGCAGCACCCGGGACACTTATAATTCACCCCTCCACTTT. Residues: CASSTRDTYNSPLHF.

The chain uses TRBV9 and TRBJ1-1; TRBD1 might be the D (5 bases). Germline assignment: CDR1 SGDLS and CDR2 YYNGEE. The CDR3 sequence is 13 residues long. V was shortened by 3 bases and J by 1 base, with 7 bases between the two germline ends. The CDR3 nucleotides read TGTGCCAGCAGCGGAGACAGGAACACTGAAGCTTTCTTT. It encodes CASSGDRNTEAFF.

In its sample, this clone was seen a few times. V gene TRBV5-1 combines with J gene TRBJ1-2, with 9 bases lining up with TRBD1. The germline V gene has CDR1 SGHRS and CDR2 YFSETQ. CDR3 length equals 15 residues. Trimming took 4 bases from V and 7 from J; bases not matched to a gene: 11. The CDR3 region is CASSNEQGASFGYTF. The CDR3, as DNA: TGCGCCAGCAGCAATGAACAGGGGGCATCGTTTGGCTACACCTTC.

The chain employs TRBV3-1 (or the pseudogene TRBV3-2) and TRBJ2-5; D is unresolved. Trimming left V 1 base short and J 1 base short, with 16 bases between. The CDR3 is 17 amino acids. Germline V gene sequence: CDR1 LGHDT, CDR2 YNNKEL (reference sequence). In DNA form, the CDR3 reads TGTGCCAGCAGCCAAGGAGGTAGCAGCAGCATCCAAGAGACCCAGTACTTC. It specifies CASSQGGSSSIQETQYF.

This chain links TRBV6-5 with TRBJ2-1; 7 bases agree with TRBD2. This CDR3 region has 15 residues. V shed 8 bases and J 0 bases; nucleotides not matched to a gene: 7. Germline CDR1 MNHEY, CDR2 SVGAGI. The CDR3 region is CASGVGGSSYNEQFF. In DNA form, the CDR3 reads TGTGCCAGCGGGGTCGGGGGGAGCTCCTACAATGAGCAGTTCTTC.

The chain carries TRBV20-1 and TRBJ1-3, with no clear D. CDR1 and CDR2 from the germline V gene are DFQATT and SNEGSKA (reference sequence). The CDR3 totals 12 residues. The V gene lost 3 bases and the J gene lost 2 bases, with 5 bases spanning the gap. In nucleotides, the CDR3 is TGCAGTGCTAGTCGTCCTGGAAACACCATATATTTT. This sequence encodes CSASRPGNTIYF.

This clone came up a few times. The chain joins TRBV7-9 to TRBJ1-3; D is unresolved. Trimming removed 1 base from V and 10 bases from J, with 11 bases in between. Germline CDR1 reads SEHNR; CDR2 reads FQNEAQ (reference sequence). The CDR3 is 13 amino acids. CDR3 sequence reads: CASSLVMLETIYF. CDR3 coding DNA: TGTGCCAGCAGCTTAGTTATGTTGGAGACCATATATTTT.

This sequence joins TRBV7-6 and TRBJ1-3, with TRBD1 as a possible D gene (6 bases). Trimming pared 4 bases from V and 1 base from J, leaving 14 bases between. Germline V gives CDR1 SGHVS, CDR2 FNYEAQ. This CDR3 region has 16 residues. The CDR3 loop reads CASSSQGIISGNTIYF. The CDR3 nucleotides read TGTGCCAGCAGCTCACAGGGAATTATATCTGGAAACACCATATATTTT. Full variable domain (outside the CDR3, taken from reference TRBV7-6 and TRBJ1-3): GAGVSQSPRYKVTKRGQDVALRCDPISGHVSLYWYRQALGQGPEFLTYFNYEAQQDKSGLPNDRFSAERPEGSISTLTIQRTEQRDSAMYRCASSSQGIISGNTIYFGEGSWLTVV.

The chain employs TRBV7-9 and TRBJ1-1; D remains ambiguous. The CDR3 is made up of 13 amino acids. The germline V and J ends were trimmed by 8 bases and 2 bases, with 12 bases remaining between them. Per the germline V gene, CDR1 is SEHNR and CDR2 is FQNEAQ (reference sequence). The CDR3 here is CASSGVENTEAFF. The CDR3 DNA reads TGTGCCAGCTCCGGGGTGGAAAACACTGAAGCTTTCTTT.

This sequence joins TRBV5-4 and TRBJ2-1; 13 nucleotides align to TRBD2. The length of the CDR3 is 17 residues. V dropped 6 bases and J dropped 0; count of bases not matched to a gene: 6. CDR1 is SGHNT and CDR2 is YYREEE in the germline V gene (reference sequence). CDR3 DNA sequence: TGTGCCAGCACCGGGACTAGCGGGATTAGCTCCTACAATGAGCAGTTCTTC. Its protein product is CASTGTSGISSYNEQFF.